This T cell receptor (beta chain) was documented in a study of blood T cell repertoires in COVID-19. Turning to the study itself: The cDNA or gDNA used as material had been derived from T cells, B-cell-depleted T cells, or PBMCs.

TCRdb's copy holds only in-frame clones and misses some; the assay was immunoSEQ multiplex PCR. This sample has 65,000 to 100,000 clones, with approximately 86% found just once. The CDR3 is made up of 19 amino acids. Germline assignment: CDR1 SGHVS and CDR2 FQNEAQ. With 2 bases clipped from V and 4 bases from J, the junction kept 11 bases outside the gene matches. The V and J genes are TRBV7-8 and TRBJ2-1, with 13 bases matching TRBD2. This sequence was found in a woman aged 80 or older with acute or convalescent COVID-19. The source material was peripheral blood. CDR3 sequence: CASSLQTLAGGPPYNEQFF. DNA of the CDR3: TGTGCCAGCAGCTTACAAACACTAGCGGGGGGGCCCCCTTACAATGAGCAGTTCTTC. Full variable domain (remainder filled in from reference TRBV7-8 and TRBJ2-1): GAGVSQSPRYKVAKRGQDVALRCDPISGHVSLFWYQQALGQGPEFLTYFQNEAQLDKSGLPSDRFFAERPEGSVSTLKIQRTQQEDSAVYLCASSLQTLAGGPPYNEQFFGPGTRLTVL.